Each of the 2 T cell receptor beta chains below was sequenced from the same sample in a study of T cell repertoires in cytomegalovirus infection. TCRdb reprocessed the reads with MiXCR, giving one entry per CDR3 protein. The sample contains about 680,000 distinct CDR3 sequences, 20% to 25% of which appear only once. Sequencing input: CD8+ T cells from PBMCs. The receptors were sampled from a human donor in good health (CMV status not recorded). Some clones in this sample may be carry-over from other donors' samples.

This clonotype has only a few counts. CDR3 region: CASSIGTGGSYGYTF. CDR3 coding DNA: TGCGCCAGCAGCATAGGGACAGGGGGCAGCTATGGCTACACCTTC. This rearrangement joins TRBV5-1 to TRBJ1-2; 12 nucleotides align to TRBD1. The CDR3 is made up of 15 amino acids. V was clipped by 4 bases and J by 4 bases; unmatched bases: 5. Germline CDR1 and CDR2: SGHRS and YFSETQ.

Comment on this clonotype: A much larger clonotype is one base distant, so this may be a read error. This chain joins TRBV12-3 or TRBV12-4 and TRBJ1-2; possibly TRBD1 for D (6 bases). The CDR3 runs to 15 residues. V lost 1 base and J 6 bases, leaving 15 bases between the germline ends. The CDR3 reads CASSLGPRTDHGYTF. CDR3 DNA: TGTGCCAGCAGTTTAGGCCCTCGGACAGATCATGGCTACACCTTC.